One T cell receptor beta chain is described in this entry. What it binds is not known. The data derive from a study of cytomegalovirus exposure and HLA in healthy donors. PCR primers comprised 60 Vbeta and 13 Jbeta primers. TCRdb's table, derived via immunoSEQ multiplex PCR, lists solely in-frame clones and lacks some. The sample contains around 170,000 clones, roughly 80% of which appear only once. General study findings and limits: By HLA locus, TCR association rates varied in a later analysis, with DRB1 showing the most and HLA-C the fewest. Presence/absence analyses took donor sequencing depth as roughly uniform. TCR beta V- and J-gene trimming was later associated with a missense DCLRE1C variant.

The CDR3 is 15 amino acids. The germline V gene has CDR1 SGHNT and CDR2 YYREEE (reference sequence). Trimming took 0 bases from V and 3 from J, leaving 9 bases between them. The specimen sequenced was PBMCs. The rearrangement joins TRBV5-4 to TRBJ1-4; D is ambiguous. The sequence came from a man in his forties or fifties in good health and CMV-seropositive. CDR3 sequence reads: CASSLAEAANEKLFF. The CDR3, as DNA: TGTGCCAGCAGCTTGGCCGAGGCGGCTAATGAAAAACTGTTTTTT.